This T cell receptor beta chain is drawn from a study of memory CD4+ T cells and cytomegalovirus serostatus. The protocol was immunoSEQ multiplex PCR, while the TCRdb copy is restricted to in-frame clones and leaves out a portion. Among around 40,000 clones listed, 60% to 85% were seen once. This CDR3 comprises 14 residues. Trimming took 3 bases from V and 7 from J; bases not matched to a gene: 3. Germline V gene lookup returns CDR1 SGHNT and CDR2 YENEEA. The sort gate was single viable CD3+CD4+CD8-CD45RO+ cells for memory CD4+ T cells. After thawing, CD4+ T cells were positively selected. This TCR was recovered from an adult in good health and CMV-seronegative. The sequencing input was memory CD4+ T cells from blood. This chain joins TRBV11-3 and TRBJ2-2; 9 nucleotides line up with TRBD2. In nucleotides, the CDR3 is TGTGCCAGCAGCTTTATTAGCGGGGGCGGGGAGCTGTTTTTT. Amino acids: CASSFISGGGELFF.